The 19 T cell receptor beta chains in this list originate from one sample, sequenced in a study of radiotherapy plus CTLA-4 blockade in lung cancer (dated by TCRdb to the late 2010s). The method was the immunoSEQ multiplex PCR assay. This is the immuneACCESS table as TCRdb keeps it, with only in-frame sequences that have V and J called. A part of the clones is gone; compared with another copy, unresolved V genes explain less than half, and the rest is unexplained. This sample holds roughly 100,000 clones; approximately 81% were observed only once. Less than 2.5% of the sample is taken by the ten largest. The material sequenced was peripheral blood, taken from a patient treated with radiotherapy plus ipilimumab. The receptor set was obtained from a human donor with non-small cell lung cancer that progressed on radiotherapy plus ipilimumab. Some clones in this sample may be carry-over from other donors' samples.

The chain is built from TRBV5-6 and TRBJ1-2; D is uncertain. V dropped 6 bases and J dropped 4 bases, with 19 bases sitting between them. The V gene's germline CDR1 is SGHDT and CDR2 YYEEEE. CDR3 length: 15 residues. The CDR3 DNA sequence: TGTGCCAGCAAGGACCGGGTCTTCCAGGTCTATGGCTACACCTTC. Its protein is CASKDRVFQVYGYTF.

This chain joins TRBV19 and TRBJ1-2; D possibly corresponds to TRBD1 (6 bases). Trimming took 4 bases from V and 2 from J, leaving 17 bases between them. The CDR3 is 16 residues long. Germline V gene data show CDR1 as LNHDA and CDR2 as SQIVND (reference sequence). The CDR3 protein is CASSTIIRGLNYGYTF. DNA for the CDR3: TGTGCCAGTAGTACCATCATCAGGGGCCTGAACTATGGCTACACCTTC.

The chain uses TRBV2 and TRBJ2-5; either TRBD1 or TRBD2 may supply D (5 bases each). With 4 bases removed from V and 5 bases from J, the gap between germline ends came to 14 bases. Germline V gives CDR1 SNHLY, CDR2 FYNNEI. The CDR3 spans 14 residues. The CDR3 nucleotides read TGTGCCAGCAGTGGTCGAGGGGCATGGGAGACCCAGTACTTC. Protein product: CASSGRGAWETQYF.

The J gene is TRBJ2-2, the V gene TRBV27; D uncertain. This CDR3 region has 14 residues. V lost 5 bases, J lost 3 bases, and 10 bases lay in between. CDR1 MNHEY and CDR2 SMNVEV come from the germline V gene (reference sequence). Here the CDR3 reads CASSAAGYTGELFF. Here the CDR3 DNA reads TGTGCCAGCAGTGCGGCAGGTTACACCGGGGAGCTGTTTTTT.

This clone turned up a few times. This chain joins TRBV4-1 and TRBJ2-7; 12 bases match TRBD2. V lost 7 bases to trimming and J lost 1 base; unmatched junction nucleotides: 8. Germline V gene lookup returns CDR1 MGHRA and CDR2 YSYEKL. The CDR3 is 16 residues long. CDR3 nucleotides: TGCGCCAGCACCACTGGACTAGCGGGGAATTCCTACGAGCAGTACTTC. Amino acid sequence: CASTTGLAGNSYEQYF.

The chain has TRBV9 and TRBJ1-2; possible D gene TRBD1, 6 bases. Germline CDR1 is SGDLS and CDR2 is YYNGEE. V was pared by 2 bases and J by 0 bases, with 8 bases between. The CDR3 spans 14 residues. The CDR3 here is CASSVGHTNYGYTF. DNA of the CDR3: TGTGCCAGCAGCGTGGGACATACTAACTATGGCTACACCTTC.

The rearrangement links TRBV14 to TRBJ2-7, with a tentative D call TRBD2 (5 bases). Germline values: CDR1 SGHDN, CDR2 FVKESK. Trimming took off 3 bases at V and 1 base at J, with 13 bases between the two ends. The CDR3 runs to 15 residues. The CDR3 sequence: CASSHQPRGSYEQYF. The CDR3 nucleotides are TGTGCCAGCAGCCACCAACCCCGCGGGTCCTACGAGCAGTACTTC.

The chain uses TRBV15 and TRBJ1-2, with 8 bases lining up with TRBD1. Germline values: CDR1 LNHNV, CDR2 YYDKDF (reference sequence). This CDR3 comprises 14 residues. Unmatched junction bases numbered 9, after V lost 4 bases and J lost 8 bases. In nucleotides, the CDR3 is TGTGCCACCAGCAAGGGGCAGGGGGCGGGAGGCTACACCTTC. Translation: CATSKGQGAGGYTF. The whole variable domain, remainder taken from reference TRBV15 and TRBJ1-2, is DAMVIQNPRYQVTQFGKPVTLSCSQTLNHNVMYWYQQKSSQAPKLLFHYYDKDFNNEADTPDNFQSRRPNTSFCFLDIRSPGLGDTAMYLCATSKGQGAGGYTFGSGTRLTVV.

V and J are TRBV15 and TRBJ1-2, with 7 nucleotides matching TRBD1. The trim removed 0 bases at V and 3 bases at J, leaving 7 bases unmatched. Germline assignment: CDR1 LNHNV and CDR2 YYDKDF (reference sequence). The CDR3 length is 16 residues. The CDR3 bases are TGTGCCACCAGCAGAGATCTGGAGACAGGGCACTATGGCTACACCTTC. Residues: CATSRDLETGHYGYTF. Looking up the rest from reference TRBV15 and TRBJ1-2 gives the full variable domain: DAMVIQNPRYQVTQFGKPVTLSCSQTLNHNVMYWYQQKSSQAPKLLFHYYDKDFNNEADTPDNFQSRRPNTSFCFLDIRSPGLGDTAMYLCATSRDLETGHYGYTFGSGTRLTVV.

This rearrangement joins TRBV7-2 to TRBJ1-4; perhaps TRBD1 as D (5 bases). The CDR3 is 15 residues long. The germline gives CDR1 SGHTA, CDR2 FQGNSA. Trimming left V 5 bases short and J 7 bases short, with 17 bases between. The DNA for the CDR3 is TGTGCCAGCAGCACGAGCAACTGGGGGACTGAAAAACTGTTTTTT. Translating it yields CASSTSNWGTEKLFF.

The J gene is TRBJ2-3, the V gene TRBV6-5; D unresolved. The CDR3 is 13 amino acids. V was trimmed by 9 bases and J by 3 bases, leaving 13 bases between them. CDR1 and CDR2 (germline): MNHEY, SVGAGI. The CDR3 here is CASGVRDTDTQYF. The CDR3 DNA follows: TGTGCCAGTGGCGTAAGGGATACAGATACGCAGTATTTT.

CDR3 coding DNA: TGTGCCAGCACCGATGGGAACAGGGGGCGGGAGACCCAGTACTTC. This translates into CASTDGNRGRETQYF. The chain employs TRBV5-4 and TRBJ2-5; 9 nucleotides agree with TRBD1. This CDR3 spans 15 amino acids. V shed 6 bases and J 5 bases; nucleotides not matched to a gene: 11. Germline V CDR1 and CDR2: SGHNT, YYREEE (reference sequence).

The rearrangement links TRBV10-3 to TRBJ2-7, with 7 bases lining up with TRBD1. This CDR3 is 12 amino acids long. The germline CDR1 and CDR2 sequences are ENHRY and SYGVKD. J lost 0 bases, V lost 9 bases, and 2 bases had no gene match. The CDR3 nucleotides are TGTGCCATAGGACAGGCCTCCTACGAGCAGTACTTC. Its protein product is CAIGQASYEQYF.

The rearrangement joins TRBV27 to TRBJ2-7, with D perhaps matching TRBD1 or TRBD2 (5 bases each). V lost 3 bases, J lost 6 bases, and 12 bases lay in between. This CDR3 contains 13 residues. CDR1 and CDR2 (germline): MNHEY, SMNVEV (reference sequence). In nucleotides, the CDR3 is TGTGCCAGCAGTTTTGGTTGGGGGAGCGAGCAGTACTTC. Its translation is CASSFGWGSEQYF.

A single count supports this clone. The rearrangement joins TRBV7-9 to TRBJ1-4; D is ambiguous. Germline V CDR1 and CDR2: SEHNR, FQNEAQ (reference sequence). CDR3 length equals 15 residues. Trimming pared 2 bases from V and 5 bases from J, leaving 12 bases between. CDR3 sequence: CASSLREGDNEKLFF. Written as DNA, the CDR3 is TGTGCCAGCAGCTTAAGAGAGGGTGACAATGAAAAACTGTTTTTT.

J is TRBJ1-2 and V is TRBV7-2; a weak D match, TRBD1 (6 bases). V was pared by 5 bases and J by 7 bases, with 17 bases between. The CDR3 spans 14 residues. Germline loops: CDR1 SGHTA, CDR2 FQGNSA. The CDR3 DNA follows: TGTGCCAGCAGCCCCATGGCAGGGGTGGGTGGCTACACCTTC. Protein sequence: CASSPMAGVGGYTF.

The J gene is TRBJ2-3, the V gene TRBV9, with TRBD1 as a possible D gene (5 bases). This CDR3 is built from 13 residues. Germline V lookup: CDR1 SGDLS, CDR2 YYNGEE. V dropped 2 bases and J dropped 3 bases, with 7 bases sitting between them. The CDR3 DNA reads as TGTGCCAGCAGCGTCCAGGGTACAGATACGCAGTATTTT. Translation gives CASSVQGTDTQYF.

The chain employs TRBV2 and TRBJ1-2, with 7 positions matching TRBD1. V was pared by 6 bases and J by 5 bases, with 12 bases of the junction left unmatched. From germline, CDR1 is SNHLY and CDR2 FYNNEI. CDR3 size: 15 residues. CDR3 protein: CASSETGASPYGYTF. The CDR3, as DNA: TGTGCCAGCAGCGAAACAGGGGCCTCCCCTTATGGCTACACCTTC.

The chain recombines TRBV5-6 with TRBJ2-7; either TRBD1 or TRBD2 may fit D (6 bases each). The CDR3 is made up of 15 amino acids. Trimming pared 4 bases from V and 5 bases from J, leaving 19 bases between. The V gene's germline CDR1 is SGHDT and CDR2 YYEEEE. The CDR3 loop is CASSPGGGRLDEQYF. The CDR3 DNA reads TGTGCCAGCAGCCCAGGTGGGGGGCGCCTCGACGAGCAGTACTTC.